This TCR beta chain was identified during a study of read filtering for tumor transcriptome and immune sequencing. Overall study context: Revised staging placed eight or nine patients in R-ISS I, 15 to 20 in II, more than five in III.

Germline-derived CDR1 and CDR2 are DFQATT and SNEGSKA (reference sequence). The CDR3 runs to 11 residues. V was pared by 5 bases and J by 7 bases, with 11 bases between. Bone marrow was sampled from every patient at the time of active disease. This clonotype was detected ten times or more. Its antigen is currently unknown. The study, taken as a whole, reports: IR-seq and RNA-seq agreed better without single-read clonotypes. IR-seq captured clonotypes deeper and more reliably than RNA-seq.

This library used about 360 ng RNA and molecular barcoded adaptors spanning alpha/delta and beta/gamma chains. TCRdb used MiXCR to reprocess the reads, holding one entry per CDR3 protein. Of around 65,000 distinct CDR3 sequences detected, about 21% appear once; the ten largest clones hold roughly 13%. The source material was a population of CD138-negative cells sorted from bone marrow. This TCR was sampled from a donor at least 40 years old with multiple myeloma. The rearrangement uses TRBV20-1 and TRBJ1-1; D not certain. This CDR3 is CSAFRRSEAFF. Written as DNA, the CDR3 is TGCAGTGCTTTTAGAAGGAGTGAAGCTTTCTTT.